This T cell receptor beta chain is from a study of OX40 agonist ivuxolimab in advanced cancers. With regard to the full study: Ivuxolimab was a fully human IgG2 agonistic monoclonal antibody targeting the costimulatory receptor OX40 (CD134). In the dose-escalation cohort, roughly 80% of patients were male, and the mean age was around 60 years, with a range of roughly 20 to 80. Three dose-escalation patients achieved partial responses, one with hepatocellular carcinoma and two with cutaneous melanoma. The paper reports the monotherapy dose-escalation portion (N ≈ 50 patients) of the phase I ivuxolimab trial. Of the approximately 50 dose-escalation patients, hepatocellular carcinoma was present in around 20, melanoma in roughly 15, renal cell carcinoma in 9 and head and neck cancer in 9. Intravenous ivuxolimab was administered to patients every 2 weeks at six dose levels: 0.01, 0.1, 0.3, 1.5, 3 and 10 mg/kg. Patients were allowed to have had prior anti-PD-1, anti-PD-L1 or anti-CTLA-4 therapy, and approximately 40% of the dose-escalation patients had been treated with checkpoint inhibitors. The point of sequencing TCRbeta in the periphery was to test whether ivuxolimab changed TCR sequence diversity and drove clonal T-cell expansion. The paper as a whole reports these results and caveats: At doses of 0.1 to 3.0 mg/kg, clonal expansion of both CD4+ and CD8+ T cells in blood was seen between baseline and week 6. After ivuxolimab, CD8+ T cells had more expanded clones than CD4+ T cells on average. The antigen specificity of the peripheral T cells that underwent clonal expansion was not determined. Low levels of normalized T-cell clonal expansion were also shown by some nonresponding patients. In partial responders in the 0.1-3.0 mg/kg groups, normalized peripheral clonal expansion was found to be among the lowest, especially among CD8+ T cells.

Patients with autoimmune disease history or receiving systemic immunosuppression were excluded from the trial. Peripheral blood for TCR sequencing was collected from all dose cohorts at baseline, on cycle 4 day 1, and on cycle 7 day 1. Samples were obtained from an open-label, multicenter, first-in-human phase I dose-escalation trial of ivuxolimab. Adults with locally advanced or metastatic melanoma, renal cell, hepatocellular, or head and neck squamous cell carcinoma were enrolled in the trial. Before TCR sequencing, CD4+ and CD8+ T cells were separately sorted from peripheral blood. The CDR3 goes from the cysteine to the phenylalanine over 17 residues. Only the CDR3 DNA is retained, 51 bases long and in frame from the first base. Trimming accounts for 3 bases at V and 4 bases at J, while the number of junction bases matched to no gene is 12. CDR1 SGHVS and CDR2 FQNEAQ were looked up in the germline V gene.

Concerning this clone: Its antigen remains unidentified. Within one base of it there is no much larger clone, and no base qualities were kept.

Genomic DNA was extracted from sorted cells for sequencing of the TCRbeta CDR3 region. The immunoSEQ Assay was used for sequencing of TCRbeta CDR3 regions. The table was pulled from immuneACCESS by TCRdb, which kept in-frame rearrangements only. Such tables lose some clones; where checked, under half of the loss comes from unresolved V genes, and the rest has no known cause. The sample table shows 50,000 or so clones, and 88% are seen once. Around 0.61% of the sample belongs to the ten largest clones. The sample consisted of CD4+ or CD8+ T cells sorted from blood, taken in a trial of the OX40 agonist ivuxolimab. The receptor comes from an adult with an advanced solid tumor such as melanoma, head and neck, liver or kidney cancer. Here the chain combines TRBV7-8 and TRBJ2-5, and 9 junction bases match TRBD1. The DNA is as follows: TGTGCCAGCAGCTTCCAGGTCCCGGGACAGGGAAGAGAGACCCAGTACTTC. This sequence encodes CASSFQVPGQGRETQYF.